Presented here are 31 T cell receptor beta chains from one specimen sequenced in a study of blood T cell repertoires in COVID-19. TCRdb keeps only in-frame clones here, not all; method: immunoSEQ multiplex PCR. This sample carries 250,000 to 300,000 clones, 65% to 90% of them seen once, and the ten largest clones take about 16%. The sequencing sample was made of PBMCs or T cells enriched from blood (not recorded which). The source is a man aged 18 to 29 who had recovered from COVID-19.

The V gene is TRBV2, the J gene TRBJ1-6; tentatively, D is TRBD1 (5 bases). Germline V CDR1 and CDR2: SNHLY, FYNNEI. This CDR3 has 14 amino acids. The ends were cut back, 3 bases at V and 6 bases at J, with 9 bases in the middle. The CDR3 DNA follows: TGTGCCAGCAGTGAGCGCAGGGCTAATTCACCCCTCCACTTT. It codes for CASSERRANSPLHF.

The J gene is TRBJ1-2, the V gene TRBV6-1; D perhaps matches TRBD1 (5 bases). The CDR3 covers 14 residues. Germline CDR1 reads MNHNS; CDR2 reads SASEGT. The V and J ends lost 1 base and 8 bases respectively, with 14 bases between them. CDR3 coding DNA: TGTGCCAGCAGTGAAGTCGGGGGAAGGGTGGGCTACACCTTC. Translated, it gives CASSEVGGRVGYTF.

This clone was counted only a few times. The rearrangement links TRBV6-6 to TRBJ2-7, with 9 positions matching TRBD1. The CDR3 length is 14 residues. Germline CDR1 MNHNY, CDR2 SVGAGI (reference sequence). V lost 6 bases to trimming and J lost 4 bases; unmatched junction nucleotides: 7. The CDR3 here is CASSLGQGEYEQYF. CDR3 nucleotides: TGTGCCAGCAGCTTGGGACAGGGAGAGTACGAGCAGTACTTC.

V is TRBV29-1 and J is TRBJ2-3, with TRBD2 matching 10 bases. The CDR3 runs 15 residues. Losses at the gene ends were 7 bases for V and 5 bases for J; bases not matched to a gene: 12. CDR1 and CDR2 (germline): SQVTM, ANQGSEA. The CDR3 region is CSALGSSGGLDTQYF. As DNA, the CDR3 is TGCAGCGCCTTGGGGTCTAGCGGGGGATTAGATACGCAGTATTTT.

In this sample, this clone turned up many times. This chain uses TRBV4-2 with TRBJ2-7, with 9 bases identical to TRBD1. CDR1 LGHNA and CDR2 YNFKEQ come from the germline V gene. The V and J ends lost 5 bases and 7 bases, in that order; junction bases with no gene match: 9. This CDR3 is built from 14 residues. The CDR3 coding sequence is TGTGCCAGCAGCGTGGTACAGGGGGCGCTTGAGCAGTACTTC. It encodes CASSVVQGALEQYF.

The chain carries TRBV30 and TRBJ1-5; 10 bases line up with TRBD1. Germline V gene lookup returns CDR1 GTSNPN and CDR2 SVGIG (reference sequence). The CDR3 is 15 amino acids. V was clipped by 3 bases and J by 3 bases; unmatched bases: 5. The CDR3 is CAWSQGTGANQPQHF. The CDR3 coding sequence is TGTGCCTGGAGCCAAGGGACAGGGGCCAATCAGCCCCAGCATTTT.

This chain links TRBV28 with TRBJ2-7, with a possible D match to TRBD1 (5 bases). The CDR3 has 15 residues. CDR1 and CDR2 (germline): MDHEN, SYDVKM. V was trimmed by 2 bases and J by 0 bases, leaving 11 bases between them. The CDR3 loop is CASSLLSGSSYEQYF. DNA of the CDR3: TGTGCCAGCAGTTTACTATCAGGGTCCTCCTACGAGCAGTACTTC.

The CDR3 bases are TGTGCCAGCAGCTGGCAGACTAGCGGGAGCTACAATGAGCAGTTCTTC. Its protein is CASSWQTSGSYNEQFF. J is TRBJ2-1 and V is TRBV5-6; TRBD2 matches at 12 bases. The CDR3 is made up of 16 amino acids. Germline CDR1 reads SGHDT; CDR2 reads YYEEEE. V gave up 3 bases and J gave up 3 bases; unmatched junction bases: 4.

V is TRBV2 and J is TRBJ2-2, with TRBD2 matching over 11 bases. Trimming cost V 8 bases and J 6 bases; bases outside gene matches: 8. This CDR3 spans 15 amino acids. Per the germline V gene, CDR1 is SNHLY and CDR2 is FYNNEI. The CDR3 nucleotides are TGTGCCAGCCGTCTCTTAGCGGGGGGGCCCGGGGAGCTGTTTTTT. It yields the protein CASRLLAGGPGELFF. The full variable domain, with the rest looked up from reference TRBV2 and TRBJ2-2, is EPEVTQTPSHQVTQMGQEVILRCVPISNHLYFYWYRQILGQKVEFLVSFYNNEISEKSEIFDDQFSVERPDGSNFTLKIRSTKLEDSAMYFCASRLLAGGPGELFFGEGSRLTVL.

The chain recombines TRBV2 with TRBJ1-3; 7 nucleotides match TRBD1. The CDR3 has 13 amino acids. The germline gives CDR1 SNHLY, CDR2 FYNNEI. With V trimmed by 10 bases and J by 0 bases, 3 bases remained unmatched. The CDR3 sequence is CATRQGSGNTIYF. The CDR3 DNA reads TGTGCCACCAGACAGGGCTCTGGAAACACCATATATTTT.

This rearrangement joins TRBV14 to TRBJ1-1; 9 bases are a match to TRBD1. This CDR3 has 13 amino acids. V lost 2 bases and J lost 11; bases outside the gene matches: 6. Germline V gives CDR1 SGHDN, CDR2 FVKESK. This chain's CDR3 is CASSQTGGASAFF. The CDR3 bases are TGTGCCAGCAGCCAAACAGGGGGCGCGTCGGCTTTCTTT.

The chain carries TRBV11-3 and TRBJ2-7, with TRBD1 identical over 12 bases. Germline V gene sequence: CDR1 SGHNT, CDR2 YENEEA. The CDR3 has 20 residues. The V gene end was trimmed by 4 bases and the J gene end by 2 bases; junction bases not matched to a gene: 18. The CDR3 here is CASSSRPGQGATIRTYEQYF. The CDR3 DNA reads TGTGCCAGCAGCTCACGACCGGGACAGGGGGCGACGATACGAACCTACGAGCAGTACTTC.

The chain recombines TRBV9 with TRBJ2-3, with 8 bases matching TRBD1. The V segment lost 1 base and the J segment 3 bases; nucleotides outside the gene matches: 7. The CDR3 consists of 16 residues. Germline loops: CDR1 SGDLS, CDR2 YYNGEE. CDR3 coding DNA: TGTGCCAGCAGCGTAATGGTCCAGGGGGCAACAGATACGCAGTATTTT. This sequence encodes CASSVMVQGATDTQYF. The full variable domain, with the rest looked up from reference TRBV9 and TRBJ2-3, is DSGVTQTPKHLITATGQRVTLRCSPRSGDLSVYWYQQSLDQGLQFLIQYYNGEERAKGNILERFSAQQFPDLHSELNLSSLELGDSALYFCASSVMVQGATDTQYFGPGTRLTVL.

This clone was counted once. The chain joins TRBV11-2 to TRBJ1-1; perhaps TRBD1 as D (6 bases). CDR3 length: 15 amino acids. Germline V lookup: CDR1 SGHAT, CDR2 FQNNGV. Trimming removed 5 bases from V and 1 base from J, with 14 bases in between. The CDR3 protein is CASSRAGAGNTEAFF. In DNA, the CDR3 is TGTGCCAGCAGCAGGGCGGGGGCCGGGAACACTGAAGCTTTCTTT.

This clone has only one observation. The chain employs TRBV28 and TRBJ1-2; weak D call: TRBD1 (6 bases). The germline V and J ends were trimmed by 8 bases and 3 bases, with 10 bases remaining between them. The CDR3 length is 12 residues. Germline lookup yields CDR1 MDHEN and CDR2 SYDVKM. The CDR3 spells CASQQGDYGYTF. CDR3 in DNA: TGTGCCAGCCAACAGGGCGACTATGGCTACACCTTC.

This clone was detected a few times. The chain couples TRBV4-1 to TRBJ1-2; D is possibly TRBD1 (6 bases). Trimming cost V 0 bases and J 12 bases, with 23 bases left between them. Germline V gives CDR1 MGHRA, CDR2 YSYEKL. CDR3 length: 16 amino acids. The CDR3 protein is CASSQEGTGTSRWNTF. For the CDR3, the DNA is TGCGCCAGCAGCCAAGAGGGAACAGGGACCTCCCGATGGAACACCTTC.

The chain has TRBV24-1 and TRBJ2-6, with TRBD1 matching 9 bases. The length of the CDR3 is 16 residues. Looked up from germline, CDR1 is KGHDR and CDR2 is SFDVKD. V trimming: 7 bases; J trimming: 1 base; junction bases outside the gene matches: 4. Here the CDR3 reads CATRAGTGSGANVLTF. For the CDR3, the DNA is TGTGCCACCAGGGCCGGGACAGGGTCTGGGGCCAACGTCCTGACTTTC.

J is TRBJ2-7 and V is TRBV27; 7 nucleotides line up with TRBD2. CDR1 is MNHEY, CDR2 SMNVEV, per germline (reference sequence). V was clipped by 6 bases and J by 2 bases; unmatched bases: 10. The CDR3 totals 15 residues. CDR3 amino acids: CASRPSGIFAYEQYF. In DNA, the CDR3 is TGTGCCAGCAGGCCTAGCGGAATCTTTGCCTACGAGCAGTACTTC.

CDR3 sequence (DNA): TGTGCCAGCTCACCACAGACTCCGCTGAATTCACCCCTCCACTTT. Protein: CASSPQTPLNSPLHF. The chain joins TRBV18 to TRBJ1-6, with D unclear. Germline V gene data show CDR1 as KGHSH and CDR2 as LQKENI. Deletions cut 1 base from V and 7 bases from J, with 11 bases between. The CDR3 extends over 15 amino acids.

The CDR3 sequence: CASSLAGTSAYEQYF. In DNA, the CDR3 is TGTGCCAGCAGCTTGGCCGGGACTAGCGCCTACGAGCAGTACTTC. The rearrangement joins TRBV5-4 to TRBJ2-7; TRBD2 matches at 10 bases. The V segment lost 0 bases and the J segment 2 bases; nucleotides outside the gene matches: 2. The CDR3 loop spans 15 amino acids. Germline V gene data show CDR1 as SGHNT and CDR2 as YYREEE (reference sequence).

This chain links TRBV29-1 with TRBJ2-7; tentatively, D is TRBD2 (5 bases). CDR3 length: 12 amino acids. V was trimmed by 3 bases and J by 7 bases, leaving 13 bases between them. Germline CDR1 is SQVTM and CDR2 is ANQGSEA. The chain's CDR3 is CSVDSGYGEQYF. CDR3 DNA: TGCAGCGTTGATTCGGGGTACGGGGAGCAGTACTTC.

The V and J genes are TRBV28 and TRBJ2-1; 10 bases map to TRBD2. V dropped 5 bases and J dropped 4; count of bases not matched to a gene: 5. This CDR3 is 15 amino acids long. The germline CDR1 and CDR2 sequences are MDHEN and SYDVKM. In DNA form, the CDR3 reads TGTGCCAGCAGTCCCCTAGCGGGAGTTTACAATGAGCAGTTCTTC. Amino acids: CASSPLAGVYNEQFF.

V gene TRBV19 combines with J gene TRBJ1-5, with TRBD1 as a possible D gene (5 bases). Germline lookup yields CDR1 LNHDA and CDR2 SQIVND (reference sequence). This CDR3 has 12 amino acids. The V end lost 6 bases, the J end lost 5 bases, and 8 bases lay between the germline ends. In DNA form, the CDR3 reads TGTGCCAGTAGCTCAGGGTATCAGCCCCAGCATTTT. Its protein product is CASSSGYQPQHF.

Only one count was recorded for this clone. Here the CDR3 DNA reads TGCGCCAGCAGCTTGGGCACAGGGGTTCGCACAGATACGCAGTATTTT. Translating it yields CASSLGTGVRTDTQYF. The V call is TRBV5-1, the J call TRBJ2-3, with TRBD1 matching 7 bases. V was clipped by 0 bases and J by 1 base; unmatched bases: 5. The CDR3 has 16 residues. From germline, CDR1 is SGHRS and CDR2 YFSETQ.

The rearrangement joins TRBV25-1 to TRBJ1-4; a weak D match, TRBD1 (5 bases). The CDR3 runs to 15 residues. V gave up 2 bases and J gave up 7 bases, with 14 bases separating them. The germline V gene encodes CDR1 MGHDK and CDR2 SYGVNS. DNA for the CDR3: TGTGCCAGCAGTGAAGGTGCAGGGTTTGGTGAAAAACTGTTTTTT. Encoded protein: CASSEGAGFGEKLFF.

V usage is TRBV5-1 and J usage is TRBJ1-1, with D maybe TRBD1 (6 bases). The V gene's germline CDR1 is SGHRS and CDR2 YFSETQ. The V gene lost 4 bases and the J gene lost 6 bases, with 13 bases spanning the gap. The CDR3 length is 13 residues. The CDR3 loop reads CASSLQTGPEAFF. As DNA, the CDR3 is TGCGCCAGCAGCCTTCAGACAGGCCCTGAAGCTTTCTTT.

The V call is TRBV7-9, the J call TRBJ1-6; 7 bases are a match to TRBD1. CDR1 SEHNR and CDR2 FQNEAQ come from the germline V gene (reference sequence). CDR3 length: 14 amino acids. V shed 5 bases and J 6 bases; nucleotides not matched to a gene: 4. CDR3 in amino acids: CASSLGQSNSPLHF. For the CDR3, the DNA is TGTGCCAGCAGCCTGGGACAGTCTAATTCACCCCTCCACTTT. The variable domain in full, with the rest retrieved from reference TRBV7-9 and TRBJ1-6, is DTGVSQNPRHKITKRGQNVTFRCDPISEHNRLYWYRQTLGQGPEFLTYFQNEAQLEKSRLLSDRFSAERPKGSFSTLEIQRTEQGDSAMYLCASSLGQSNSPLHFGNGTRLTVT.

The J gene is TRBJ1-2, the V gene TRBV6-5; D unclear. This CDR3 has 12 amino acids. V was trimmed by 6 bases and J by 0 bases, leaving 5 bases between them. Germline V gives CDR1 MNHEY, CDR2 SVGAGI. The CDR3 DNA reads TGTGCCAGCAGCCCCTCTAACTATGGCTACACCTTC. Translation gives CASSPSNYGYTF.

This clone was counted only a few times. The rearrangement uses TRBV12-3 or TRBV12-4 and TRBJ2-7, with D unclear. Trimming took off 6 bases at V and 0 bases at J, with 9 bases between the two ends. The CDR3 runs 13 residues. The CDR3 spells CASRPSSSYEQYF. In DNA form, the CDR3 reads TGTGCCAGCAGGCCGTCCAGCTCCTACGAGCAGTACTTC.

This clone was recorded only once. The V and J genes are TRBV11-2 and TRBJ1-1; unclear D gene. From germline, CDR1 is SGHAT and CDR2 FQNNGV. CDR3 length: 14 amino acids. V was clipped by 4 bases and J by 3 bases, with 12 bases between them. The CDR3 DNA reads as TGTGCCAGCAGCTCAGGTTGGTCGTACACTGAAGCTTTCTTT. Encoded protein: CASSSGWSYTEAFF.

The chain carries TRBV28 and TRBJ2-7; 9 nucleotides line up with TRBD1. V lost 6 bases, J lost 4 bases, and 13 bases stayed unmatched. This CDR3 comprises 16 residues. CDR1 and CDR2 (germline): MDHEN, SYDVKM. This CDR3 is CASSLSRLDRGYEQYF. As DNA, the CDR3 is TGTGCCAGCAGCCTAAGTAGGTTGGACAGGGGTTACGAGCAGTACTTC.